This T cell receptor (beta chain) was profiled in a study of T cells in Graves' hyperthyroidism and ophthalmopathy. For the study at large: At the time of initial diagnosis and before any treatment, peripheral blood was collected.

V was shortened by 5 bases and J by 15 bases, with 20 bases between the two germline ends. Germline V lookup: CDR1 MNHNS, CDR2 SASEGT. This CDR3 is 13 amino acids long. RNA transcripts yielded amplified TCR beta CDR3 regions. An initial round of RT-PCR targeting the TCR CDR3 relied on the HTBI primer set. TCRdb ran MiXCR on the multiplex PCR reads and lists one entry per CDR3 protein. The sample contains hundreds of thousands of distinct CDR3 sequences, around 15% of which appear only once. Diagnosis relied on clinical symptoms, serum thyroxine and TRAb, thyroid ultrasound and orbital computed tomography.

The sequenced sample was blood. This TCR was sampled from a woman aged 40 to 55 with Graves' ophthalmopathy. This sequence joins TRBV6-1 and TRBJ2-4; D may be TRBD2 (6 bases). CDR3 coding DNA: TGTGCCAGCAGTACGGGACTTGAGCGCGTGGGGTACTTC. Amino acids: CASSTGLERVGYF.